The text below deals with one T cell receptor beta chain. Its target antigen remains unknown. Base qualities are not provided; no much larger clone lies one nucleotide away. The data derive from a study of cytomegalovirus exposure and HLA in healthy donors (dated by TCRdb to about 2017). For the study in its entirety: According to an earlier analysis of around 600 of the donors, some 180 million T cells yielded 117 million unique TCR beta sequences and about 300 Gb of sequence data. An early release covering over 500 HLA-typed donors comprised approximately 300 gigabases of sequencing data and roughly 85 million unique TCR sequences. Of the approximately 370 genotyped donors, less than 90% were placed in the genetic ancestry cluster associated with self-reported Caucasian donors. The study was designed to test whether signatures of past pathogen exposure could be identified by cataloging public T cell receptors. The study profiled the T cell repertoires of around 700 subjects by immunosequencing and related them to cytomegalovirus serostatus. In addition to the first cohort of around 670 subjects, a separate validation cohort of 120 different subjects was used. High-throughput TCR immunosequencing, statistical association of individual TCRs with disease status, and machine learning were combined to predict cytomegalovirus infection status. A later analysis re-examined previously published TCR beta repertoires from hundreds of donors and added high-resolution HLA genotyping to investigate patterns of TCR occurrence. Rather than drawing on any new phenotypic data, the later analysis identified candidate immune exposures from TCR beta sequences and the way those sequences occurred across donors. An earlier analysis of a few hundred of the donors applied high-throughput TCR beta sequencing to assess whether each TCR beta V gene segment acted as functional or pseudogenic. Donor age, sex, ethnicity and CMV serostatus were collected together with the repertoire data. Genome-wide SNP genotypes for about 65% of the roughly 670 donors were used in a later genetic analysis, which treated that subset as a discovery cohort. All discovery cohort repertoires had been generated using a single sequencing platform. HLA typing included class I and class II loci at four-digit resolution. Typing coverage varied by locus: roughly 629-630 donors for A, B, C, DRB1 and DQB1; under 550 for DQA1; 606 for DPA1; under 490 for DPB1. Because of strong linkage in the cohort, 5 or 6 DR-DQ haplotypes were treated as single units for association and clustering. Across some 400 genotyped donors of the cohort, an average of approximately 200,000 unique TCR beta nucleotide sequences per donor were sequenced, and 15% to 20% of those sequences were non-productive.

In total, over 600 healthy bone marrow donors made up the cohort. At the time of sampling, every cohort member was nominally healthy, though immune exposures that went unrecorded were likely present. The donor was CMV seropositive and belonged to the group of over 250 seropositive cohort members. A peripheral blood sample was provided by each donor, and peripheral blood mononuclear cells were used for TCR beta sequencing. The Qiagen DNeasy Blood Extraction Kit was used to extract genomic DNA from the blood cell samples. The library was produced with the immunoSEQ multiplex PCR assay. For the multiplex PCR, a mixture combining 60 forward primers for TCR Vbeta segments and 13 reverse primers for TCR Jbeta segments was used. A multiplex PCR assay on genomic DNA amplified the CDR3 region of rearranged TCR beta genes. Amplified TCR beta libraries were sequenced as 87-base-pair reads on the Illumina HiSeq System. Per the original workflow: In a later analysis, some 80 million unique TCR beta chains were counted across the roughly 700 repertoires, and approximately 9.9 million of these chains were shared by at least two donors. A nearest-neighbor algorithm error-corrected the raw reads and collapsed the reads into unique sequences, merging closely related sequences to remove PCR and sequencing errors. CDR3 sequences were aligned to IMGT reference sequences to assign V, D and J gene segments. For a sequence to be retained, a match of at least six nucleotides to both a V gene segment and a J gene segment was required. Rearrangements were called productive when the CDR3 lacked stop codons and stayed in frame with V and J; all others were non-productive. Following IMGT convention, CDR3 was defined as the stretch from the second conserved V-encoded cysteine up to the conserved J-encoded phenylalanine. The earlier analysis of around 640 of the donors excluded sequences that lacked an unambiguous match to a single V gene segment. An earlier analysis of approximately 590 of the donors classified V segments as functional when productive rearrangements were above 56.7% and as segregating when the standard deviation between donors was above 5%. A statistical classification framework was developed to diagnose cytomegalovirus status using the catalog of TCR beta chain sequences. In a later analysis, TCR nucleotide sequences were compared against IMGT/GENE-DB human TR gene sequences so that V and J genes could be assigned. The TCRdist pipeline was used in a later analysis to assign CDR3 sequences and most-parsimonious VDJ recombination scenarios. A later analysis defined each TCR beta chain by its CDR3 amino acid sequence plus V-gene family, and excluded reads lacking a unique V-gene family. In a later analysis, some 600 highly shared, low-generation-probability nucleotide sequences were removed to address suspected cross-contamination and a sequencing artifact. In a later analysis, a clonal expansion index was calculated for each public chain from normalized within-repertoire ranks of inferred template counts. In a later analysis, generation probabilities were computed using a VDJ recombination model fitted to out-of-frame rearrangements, and the results were checked against IGoR. In a later analysis, TCR-TCR, TCR-HLA and TCR-CMV co-occurrence was scored with hypergeometric tests, and a repertoire-size bias correction was applied to TCR pairs. In a later analysis, false discovery rates were estimated by permuting HLA or CMV assignments 20 times. A later analysis grouped co-occurring TCRs with DBSCAN, adding TCRdist sequence similarity when clustering within HLA-allele-positive subsets. For co-occurrence clustering, repertoires with fewer than 30,000 or more than 120,000 public chains were excluded, along with five or six repertoires with anomalous nucleotide sharing. The immuneACCESS repertoire file appears here via TCRdb, limited to in-frame rearrangements. These files lack a portion of the clones; in checked studies, under half of the deficit traces to unresolved V genes, and the cause of the others is not known. D and trimming were read from the DNA, whereas the V and J calls and clone size are those reported in that table. This sample comprises roughly 100,000 clones, about 85% of them detected only once. The ten biggest clones cover 3.7% of the sample.

CDR1 MNHEY and CDR2 SMNVEV are derived from the germline V gene (reference sequence). V is cut by 3 bases and J by 5 bases, and the space between the germline ends is 11 bases. The CDR3 runs 14 residues from the cysteine to the phenylalanine. CDR3 DNA only is kept here, 42 bases in frame from base 1. General findings and caveats noted by the study authors: Compared with the roughly 670-donor mean, donors in an Asian-associated ancestry cluster had fewer N-insertions in productive TCRs, according to a later genetic analysis. Because HLA typing was unavailable for some donors at each locus, only the typed subset was used in association tests. In a later analysis, several top co-occurrence clusters were reported to appear linked to parvovirus B19, influenza, CMV and Epstein-Barr virus. Because counts were too low, roughly 16 rarely observed V segments, including chromosome 9 orphons, were excluded from the earlier analysis of around 640 of the donors. The authors suggested that the approach could potentially be generalized to other disease states and immunological phenotypes. The cohort was sequenced for TCR beta chains only, and without alpha or paired-chain data the features that could be detected were limited. A cluster of highly shared sequence variants was judged likely to be a technical artifact of the sequencing pipeline. In the study, approximately 150 TCR beta chains were listed as associated with cytomegalovirus. For the cohort, immune exposure information was limited to CMV serostatus. The classifier was reported to diagnose cytomegalovirus status with high specificity and sensitivity in both the original cohort and the validation cohort. Most TCR sequences were seen in very few donors, while some public TCRs were found in many individuals. Strong co-occurrence of HLA alleles, especially DR and DQ, made assigning TCR associations to individual alleles difficult. Roughly uniform sequencing depth across donors was assumed in presence/absence analyses, although this assumption may not hold. Most CMV-associated TCR beta chains appeared to be HLA-restricted in a later analysis, and the HLA associations seemed to be driven largely by CMV exposure. In a later genetic analysis, a missense DCLRE1C variant was associated with V-gene and J-gene trimming of TCR beta chains, and the association was replicated in an independent cohort. At a false discovery rate of 0.05, a later analysis linked 15,000 to 20,000 TCR beta sequences to specific HLA alleles. In vitro tests confirmed that a few of the cytomegalovirus-associated TCR beta chains recognize cytomegalovirus antigens. Correlated functional status among segregating V segments might reflect linkage disequilibrium, but an unknown experimental factor could not be ruled out. An earlier analysis of around 540 of the donors showed that most TCR beta V segments appeared in productive rearrangements either about 90% or about 30% of the time, which broadly matched IMGT annotations. A further reported finding was that TCR beta sequences accurately predicted the HLA-A and HLA-B alleles for most subjects in the first cohort. Some IMGT-functional V segments, including TRBV6-2 and TRBV6-3, could not be distinguished by the 87-base-pair reads and were therefore excluded. Compared with equally common non-associated chains, HLA-associated TCR beta chains in a later analysis were more clonally expanded and had lower generation probabilities. A later analysis found that TCR association rates varied across HLA loci, with DRB1 alleles showing the most associated TCRs and HLA-C alleles the fewest.

This clonotype originated in a female donor in good health and CMV-seropositive. The chain is encoded by TRBV27 joined to TRBJ2-1; TRBD1 is a possible D gene, resting on 6 matching bases. The sample consisted of PBMCs. In nucleotides, the sequence is TGTGCCAGCAGTTTTGCCACAGGGCACAATGAGCAGTTCTTC. Its product reads: CASSFATGHNEQFF.